This TCR beta chain was captured in a study of metastatic and nonmetastatic thyroid tumors. The wider study: Patients with malignant and benign thyroid disease provided blood and tumor or nodule tissue, whose repertoires were compared.

All patients reached thyroid surgery having received no treatment beforehand. Per the authors' pipeline: A distant-metastasis classifier for papillary thyroid cancer was built using CDR3 differences across clinicopathological groups. TCRdb re-called the PCR reads through MiXCR. The V and J calls were not made by the authors but by TCRdb's processing. The table shows 15,000 to 25,000 clones, with approximately 25% occurring only once. Overall study results and limits: TCR beta diversity was reportedly significantly higher in malignant thyroid tumors than benign nodules, in blood and tumor.

On this clone itself: Its matching antigen is unknown.

The CDR3 consists of 14 residues. The ends were cut back, 4 bases at V and 3 bases at J, with 13 bases in the middle. The germline gives CDR1 MNHNS, CDR2 SASEGT. The rearrangement uses TRBV6-1 and TRBJ2-7, with D unclear. The sequenced material came from blood. The sequence was collected from a male donor with papillary thyroid cancer or a benign thyroid nodule (not recorded which). Some clones in this sample may be carry-over from other donors' samples. CDR3 protein: CASSAGIKVYEQYF. In nucleotides, the CDR3 is TGTGCCAGCAGTGCTGGGATAAAGGTCTACGAGCAGTACTTC.